This T cell receptor (beta chain) was profiled in a study of human T cells and chemical hapten exposure. Individual cDNA molecules in this library carried unique molecular identifiers. Under the authors' procedure: Per-sample TCR counts ranged from roughly 20,000 to 750,000, median around 96,000. TCRdb analysed the 5' RACE reads with MiXCR anew, one entry per CDR3 protein. The V and J calls come from TCRdb's annotation, not from the publication. Of about 110,000 distinct CDR3 sequences in the sample, approximately 20% were seen once. Extraction of total RNA was performed on unfractionated whole blood. Study observations and caveats: Those TCRs sitting above 1 in 1000 frequency stayed the same with DPC sensitization.

This clonotype turned up a few times. Its matching antigen is unknown. This TCR came from a human donor in good health.

Here the CDR3 DNA reads TGTGCCAGCAGTTTCTTGGACGGGGTAGATACGCAGTATTTT. Translating it yields CASSFLDGVDTQYF. The gene calls are TRBV12-3 or TRBV12-4 and TRBJ2-3, with D perhaps matching TRBD2 (5 bases). The length of the CDR3 is 14 residues. The V end was cut by 3 bases, the J end by 5 bases, with 12 bases between.